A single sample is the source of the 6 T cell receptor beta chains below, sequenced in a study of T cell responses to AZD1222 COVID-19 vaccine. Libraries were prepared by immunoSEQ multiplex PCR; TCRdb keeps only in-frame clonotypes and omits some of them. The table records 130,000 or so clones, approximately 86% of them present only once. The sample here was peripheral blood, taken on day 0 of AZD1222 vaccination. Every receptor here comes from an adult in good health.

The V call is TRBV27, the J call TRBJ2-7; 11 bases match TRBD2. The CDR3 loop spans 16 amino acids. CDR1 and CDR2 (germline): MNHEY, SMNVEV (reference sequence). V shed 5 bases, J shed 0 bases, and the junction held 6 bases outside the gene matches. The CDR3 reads CASSQTSGGYSYEQYF. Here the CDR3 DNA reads TGTGCCAGCAGTCAAACTAGCGGGGGTTACTCCTACGAGCAGTACTTC.

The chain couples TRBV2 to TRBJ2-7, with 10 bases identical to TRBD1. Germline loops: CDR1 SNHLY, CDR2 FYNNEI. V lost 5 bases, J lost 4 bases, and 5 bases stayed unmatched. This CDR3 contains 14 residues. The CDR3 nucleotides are TGTGCCAGCAGTCCGGGACAGGGGTTTTACGAGCAGTACTTC. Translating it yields CASSPGQGFYEQYF.

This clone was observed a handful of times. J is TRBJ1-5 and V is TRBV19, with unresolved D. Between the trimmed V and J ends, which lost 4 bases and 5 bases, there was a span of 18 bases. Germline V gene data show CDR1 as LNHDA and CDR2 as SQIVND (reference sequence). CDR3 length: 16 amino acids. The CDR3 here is CASSTILWGIDQPQHF. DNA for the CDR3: TGTGCCAGTAGTACAATTCTCTGGGGAATCGATCAGCCCCAGCATTTT.

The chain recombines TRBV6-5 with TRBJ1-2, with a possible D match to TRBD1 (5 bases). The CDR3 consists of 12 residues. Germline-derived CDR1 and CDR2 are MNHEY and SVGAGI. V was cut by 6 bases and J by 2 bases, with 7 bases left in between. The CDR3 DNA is TGTGCCAGCAGCGGGACGAACTATGGCTACACCTTC. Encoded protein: CASSGTNYGYTF.

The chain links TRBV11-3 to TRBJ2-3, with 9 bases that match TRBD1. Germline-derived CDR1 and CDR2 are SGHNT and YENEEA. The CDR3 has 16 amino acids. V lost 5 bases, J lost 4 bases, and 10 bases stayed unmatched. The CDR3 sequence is CASSVGQGRKADTQYF. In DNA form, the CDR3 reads TGTGCCAGCAGCGTTGGACAGGGGAGGAAGGCAGATACGCAGTATTTT.

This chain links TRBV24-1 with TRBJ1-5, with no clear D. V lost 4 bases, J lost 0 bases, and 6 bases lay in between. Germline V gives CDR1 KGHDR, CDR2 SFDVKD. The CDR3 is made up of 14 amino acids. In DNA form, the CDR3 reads TGTGCCACCAGTGACAGGTATAGCAATCAGCCCCAGCATTTT. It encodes CATSDRYSNQPQHF.